The clone carrying this TCR beta chain was seen a handful of times. From germline, CDR1 is LGHNA and CDR2 YSLEER. Trimming stripped 0 bases from V and 7 bases from J, with 7 bases between. CDR3 length: 13 amino acids. TCR cDNA received a 3' ligated oligonucleotide that carried a UMI. Whole-blood samples were roughly 2.3 ml of peripheral blood from healthy adult volunteers. Input was about 1 to 1,100 ng of DNase-treated total RNA without cell sorting. Amplification of ligated cDNA took four PCR rounds with SP2 and nested alpha and beta constant primers. Using its own MiXCR run on the 5' RACE reads, TCRdb lists one record per CDR3 protein. The sample has 55,000 to 70,000 distinct CDR3 sequences, over 6% seen once. The data were taken from a study of naive and memory T cell subsets.

The receptor comes from a female donor in good health. This rearrangement joins TRBV4-3 to TRBJ1-5, with D unclear. CDR3 region: CASSQDENQPQHF. The CDR3 bases are TGCGCCAGCAGCCAAGATGAAAACCAGCCCCAGCATTTT.